This T cell receptor (beta chain) stems from a study of blood T cell repertoires in COVID-19. Study context: T cells, B-cell-depleted T cells, or PBMCs supplied cDNA or gDNA.

Germline V gene sequence: CDR1 SGHDT, CDR2 YYEEEE. The CDR3 has 16 residues. Trimming cost V 4 bases and J 2 bases; bases outside gene matches: 12. Authors' data handling: From reference gene primer amplification, estimates of nucleated cell counts were derived. Measured with immunoSEQ multiplex PCR; TCRdb has only the in-frame clones, and not every one. V and J calls and clone size are copied from that table; D and trimming were computed from the DNA. This sample has more than 250,000 clones, with roughly 86% found just once. This clone was detected once. The clonotype originates from a woman younger than 45 who had recovered from COVID-19. The V call is TRBV5-6, the J call TRBJ2-7, with 7 bases identical to TRBD2. Sequenced input: peripheral blood. CDR3 protein: CASSGDGGEGPYEQYF. As DNA, the CDR3 is TGTGCCAGCAGCGGTGATGGCGGGGAGGGGCCCTACGAGCAGTACTTC.